This T cell receptor beta chain came from a study of PD-1 blockade in mismatch repair-deficient tumors. Study summary: Enrolled about 2013-2016, patients had progressing, pretreated mismatch repair-deficient cancers of around 12 types.

On this clone: Its antigen is still unknown.

Data came from immunoSEQ multiplex PCR; TCRdb stores just in-frame clones and leaves some out. The sample contains roughly 49,000 clones, around three quarters of which appear only once. Mismatch repair deficiency was confirmed in all patients, by PCR or immunohistochemistry. The TCR-sequenced patients were a few responders to pembrolizumab. From germline, CDR1 is KGHSH and CDR2 LQKENI. The V end lost 8 bases, the J end lost 3 bases, and 14 bases lay between the germline ends. The CDR3 sequence is 13 residues long. Whole-study findings and limits: After pembrolizumab, tumor-resident clones rose rapidly, then generally contracted before radiologic responses.

V usage is TRBV18 and J usage is TRBJ2-7, with a weak D call TRBD1 (6 bases). The specimen was PBMCs, collected before pembrolizumab treatment. The TCR originated in an adult with mismatch repair-deficient cancer. The CDR3 spells CASRDGDIYEQYF. CDR3 nucleotides: TGTGCCAGCCGGGACGGGGACATCTACGAGCAGTACTTC.